This passage covers 27 T cell receptor beta chains from one sample sequenced in a study of cytomegalovirus exposure and HLA in healthy donors. Repertoires were generated with immunoSEQ multiplex PCR, while TCRdb's copy carries only in-frame clones and drops some. The sample has some 90,000 clones, around nine tenths seen once. Sequenced sample: PBMCs. All receptors derive from a woman aged 25 to 45 in good health and CMV-seronegative.

The chain employs TRBV18 and TRBJ2-3; D might be TRBD2 (5 bases). The CDR3 length is 16 residues. Germline V CDR1 and CDR2: KGHSH, LQKENI. Trimming stripped 1 base from V and 2 bases from J, with 13 bases between. In DNA form, the CDR3 reads TGTGCCAGCTCACCACTAATCGCGGGCCTCACAGATACGCAGTATTTT. Its translation is CASSPLIAGLTDTQYF.

The V and J genes are TRBV27 and TRBJ2-5, with 11 bases that match TRBD2. The J call may be faulty, since TRBJ2-7 better matches the DNA end. The germline V gene encodes CDR1 MNHEY and CDR2 SMNVEV (reference sequence). The length of the CDR3 is 16 residues. In DNA form, the CDR3 reads TGTGCCAGCAGTTCGCCACTAGCGGGGGAAGACTACGAGCAGTACTTC. Protein sequence: CASSSPLAGEDYEQYF.

The genes are TRBV18 and TRBJ2-1; TRBD2 matches at 9 bases. The CDR3 is 17 residues long. The germline gives CDR1 KGHSH, CDR2 LQKENI. Trimming at V came to 0 bases and at J to 12 bases, leaving 15 bases not matched to a gene. The CDR3 DNA sequence: TGTGCCAGCTCACCACCGGTTTCCGGCGGGGGGGCGTTAGTGCAGTTCTTC. Protein: CASSPPVSGGGALVQFF.

J is TRBJ2-7 and V is TRBV5-4; D gene uncertain. This CDR3 has 11 amino acids. Looked up from germline, CDR1 is SGHNT and CDR2 is YYREEE (reference sequence). Trimming removed 6 bases from V and 6 bases from J, with 10 bases in between. CDR3 DNA sequence: TGTGCCAGCACCCAAAACGGCGAGCAGTACTTC. Amino acid sequence: CASTQNGEQYF.

This clone showed up just a few times. Other DNA sequences in this sample translate to the same CDR3. The J gene is TRBJ2-7, the V gene TRBV4-2; 7 positions agree with TRBD1. The V gene's germline CDR1 is LGHNA and CDR2 YNFKEQ. This CDR3 comprises 14 residues. V was clipped by 1 base and J by 1 base; unmatched bases: 1. The CDR3 DNA is TGTGCCAGCAGCCAAGGGGGACAGTCCTACGAGCAGTACTTC. It yields the protein CASSQGGQSYEQYF.

This rearrangement joins TRBV2 to TRBJ1-4; D gene unclear. There are 14 residues in the CDR3. The V gene's germline CDR1 is SNHLY and CDR2 FYNNEI. Deletions cut 2 bases from V and 8 bases from J, with 12 bases between. The CDR3: CASSELKPGEKLFF. CDR3 nucleotides: TGTGCCAGCAGTGAACTGAAACCGGGGGAAAAACTGTTTTTT.

To note about this clone: Possible read error: a much larger clone is one base away. Other DNA sequences within the sample encode an identical CDR3. The chain recombines TRBV19 with TRBJ1-5; TRBD1 might be the D (6 bases). The CDR3 loop spans 14 amino acids. Germline V gene data show CDR1 as LNHDA and CDR2 as SQIVND (reference sequence). The V end was cut by 3 bases, the J end by 2 bases, with 8 bases between. CDR3 in amino acids: CASSMSGGNQPQHF. The CDR3 coding sequence is TGTGCCAGTAGTATGTCAGGGGGCAATCAGCCCCAGCATTTT.

This clone was found once. The chain combines TRBV6-5 with TRBJ1-3; D uncertain. The germline CDR1 and CDR2 sequences are MNHEY and SVGAGI. This CDR3 contains 14 residues. V lost 4 bases to trimming and J lost 2 bases, with 9 bases between them. Here the CDR3 DNA reads TGTGCCAGCAGTTCGGGGATCCCTGGAAACACCATATATTTT. Protein sequence: CASSSGIPGNTIYF.

V usage is TRBV15 and J usage is TRBJ1-3, with a possible D match to TRBD1 (5 bases). From germline, CDR1 is LNHNV and CDR2 YYDKDF (reference sequence). The length of the CDR3 is 14 residues. Trimming took 4 bases from V and 0 from J, leaving 7 bases between them. CDR3 in DNA: TGTGCCACCAGCAAAGGACACTCTGGAAACACCATATATTTT. Translating it yields CATSKGHSGNTIYF.

V is TRBV5-1 and J is TRBJ1-5; possibly TRBD1 for D (6 bases). With 0 bases removed from V and 4 bases from J, the gap between germline ends came to 17 bases. The germline CDR1 and CDR2 sequences are SGHRS and YFSETQ. This CDR3 region has 17 residues. CDR3 amino acids: CASSLAMQGLGNQPQHF. In DNA form, the CDR3 reads TGCGCCAGCAGCTTGGCAATGCAGGGGTTAGGGAATCAGCCCCAGCATTTT. Supplemented by reference TRBV5-1 and TRBJ1-5, the full variable domain reads KAGVTQTPRYLIKTRGQQVTLSCSPISGHRSVSWYQQTPGQGLQFLFEYFSETQRNKGNFPGRFSGRQFSNSRSEMNVSTLELGDSALYLCASSLAMQGLGNQPQHFGDGTRLSIL.

V usage is TRBV7-2 and J usage is TRBJ2-1, with a tentative D call TRBD2 (6 bases). Trimming stripped 6 bases from V and 0 bases from J, with 12 bases between. CDR1 and CDR2 (germline): SGHTA, FQGNSA. The length of the CDR3 is 15 residues. CDR3 sequence reads: CASSPGDSSYNEQFF. In DNA, the CDR3 is TGTGCCAGCAGTCCCGGGGACTCCTCCTACAATGAGCAGTTCTTC. Variable domain in full (rest from reference TRBV7-2 and TRBJ2-1): GAGVSQSPSNKVTEKGKDVELRCDPISGHTALYWYRQSLGQGLEFLIYFQGNSAPDKSGLPSDRFSAERTGGSVSTLTIQRTQQEDSAVYLCASSPGDSSYNEQFFGPGTRLTVL.

This clone was observed a few times. V is TRBV28 and J is TRBJ2-7; TRBD1 matches at 7 bases. From germline, CDR1 is MDHEN and CDR2 SYDVKM. The V and J ends lost 5 bases and 6 bases, in that order; junction bases with no gene match: 4. The length of the CDR3 is 12 residues. CDR3 bases: TGTGCCAGCAGTCTTTACAGGGGCGAGCAGTACTTC. Amino acid sequence: CASSLYRGEQYF.

This clone was seen more than once but under ten times. The chain carries TRBV2 and TRBJ1-2; D may be TRBD1 (5 bases). The germline CDR1 and CDR2 sequences are SNHLY and FYNNEI. CDR3 length: 14 residues. V dropped 3 bases and J dropped 7 bases, with 15 bases sitting between them. The DNA for the CDR3 is TGTGCCAGCAGTGAGCGTTCGGGGGGATTTGGCTACACCTTC. Translated, it gives CASSERSGGFGYTF. The full variable domain, in which reference TRBV2 and TRBJ1-2 provide the parts outside the CDR3, is EPEVTQTPSHQVTQMGQEVILRCVPISNHLYFYWYRQILGQKVEFLVSFYNNEISEKSEIFDDQFSVERPDGSNFTLKIRSTKLEDSAMYFCASSERSGGFGYTFGSGTRLTVV.

This chain joins TRBV28 and TRBJ1-5; D perhaps matches TRBD1 (5 bases). With 6 bases removed from V and 0 bases from J, the gap between germline ends came to 12 bases. From germline, CDR1 is MDHEN and CDR2 SYDVKM. The CDR3 is 15 amino acids. The chain's CDR3 is CASSPGFFSNQPQHF. CDR3 DNA sequence: TGTGCCAGCAGCCCAGGGTTTTTTAGCAATCAGCCCCAGCATTTT.

As DNA, the CDR3 is TGTGCCAGCAGCTCGCTCTTAACAGGGTCATCCTATAATTCACCCCTCCACTTT. Translated, it gives CASSSLLTGSSYNSPLHF. The V gene is TRBV7-8, the J gene TRBJ1-6; D might be TRBD1 (6 bases). CDR3 size: 18 residues. Germline V gives CDR1 SGHVS, CDR2 FQNEAQ. With 4 bases removed from V and 1 base from J, the gap between germline ends came to 17 bases.

CDR3 in amino acids: CSSNQGDTQYF. CDR3 bases: TGCAGTTCGAACCAGGGGGATACGCAGTATTTT. The J gene is TRBJ2-3, the V gene TRBV20-1, with a possible D match to TRBD1 (6 bases). V was cut by 8 bases and J by 6 bases, with 12 bases left in between. The CDR3 length is 11 residues. The germline V gene encodes CDR1 DFQATT and CDR2 SNEGSKA (reference sequence).

The V gene is TRBV5-6, the J gene TRBJ1-5; D unresolved. Germline V gives CDR1 SGHDT, CDR2 YYEEEE. V was shortened by 4 bases and J by 1 base, with 12 bases between the two germline ends. The CDR3 runs 15 residues. The CDR3 DNA reads TGTGCCAGCAGCCGAAGAGTTATGAGCAATCAGCCCCAGCATTTT. Its translation: CASSRRVMSNQPQHF.

The chain combines TRBV19 with TRBJ1-1, with D tentatively TRBD1 (5 bases). From germline, CDR1 is LNHDA and CDR2 SQIVND (reference sequence). V lost 3 bases, J lost 6 bases, and 11 bases lay in between. CDR3 length: 13 residues. CDR3 sequence (DNA): TGTGCCAGTAGTATCGGGGGAAGGGCTGAAGCTTTCTTT. This codes for CASSIGGRAEAFF.

This chain links TRBV9 with TRBJ1-5; D gene ambiguous. CDR1 and CDR2 from the germline V gene are SGDLS and YYNGEE. The CDR3 covers 16 residues. Trimming removed 0 bases at V and 7 bases at J, with 17 bases between. The CDR3 DNA reads as TGTGCCAGCAGCGTAGAACCCCCGGGGTTTGGACAGCCCCAGCATTTT. Protein product: CASSVEPPGFGQPQHF.

This clone was detected only once. The chain has TRBV10-3 and TRBJ1-1, with 10 bases that match TRBD1. The germline V gene has CDR1 ENHRY and CDR2 SYGVKD. The junction had 8 bases not matched to a gene; V was cut back by 11 bases and J by 5 bases. CDR3 length: 13 residues. Here the CDR3 DNA reads TGTGCCGTGGCGGGACAGGGGTGGACTGAAGCTTTCTTT. Residues: CAVAGQGWTEAFF.

This chain uses TRBV7-8 with TRBJ1-5; the D is unclear. CDR1 and CDR2 (germline): SGHVS, FQNEAQ. Between the trimmed V and J ends, which lost 5 bases and 7 bases, there was a span of 9 bases. This CDR3 is built from 12 residues. The CDR3 spells CASSGGKQPQHF. The DNA for the CDR3 is TGTGCCAGCAGCGGCGGGAAACAGCCCCAGCATTTT. The full variable domain, its missing parts supplied by reference TRBV7-8 and TRBJ1-5, is GAGVSQSPRYKVAKRGQDVALRCDPISGHVSLFWYQQALGQGPEFLTYFQNEAQLDKSGLPSDRFFAERPEGSVSTLKIQRTQQEDSAVYLCASSGGKQPQHFGDGTRLSIL.

The chain has TRBV5-1 and TRBJ2-2, with 8 bases aligning to TRBD2. The length of the CDR3 is 14 residues. The V and J ends lost 1 base and 8 bases, in that order; junction bases with no gene match: 4. Germline CDR1 SGHRS, CDR2 YFSETQ. The chain's CDR3 is CASSLLIAGGELFF. For the CDR3, the DNA is TGCGCCAGCAGCTTGCTGATAGCGGGAGGGGAGCTGTTTTTT.

V gene TRBV14 combines with J gene TRBJ2-1; 11 bases fit TRBD2. From germline, CDR1 is SGHDN and CDR2 FVKESK. Unmatched junction bases numbered 7, after V lost 0 bases and J lost 6 bases. The CDR3 is made up of 17 amino acids. CDR3 residues: CASSQETVGLAGNEQFF. The CDR3 region has the DNA TGTGCCAGCAGCCAAGAGACGGTAGGACTAGCGGGCAATGAGCAGTTCTTC.

The chain has TRBV29-1 and TRBJ1-5; TRBD1 might be the D (5 bases). The CDR3 is made up of 12 amino acids. Germline CDR1 SQVTM, CDR2 ANQGSEA. Trimming took 7 bases from V and 3 from J, leaving 10 bases between them. The CDR3 loop is CSAWGYNQPQHF. CDR3 coding DNA: TGCAGCGCATGGGGCTACAATCAGCCCCAGCATTTT. Based on the CDR3 plus reference TRBV29-1 and TRBJ1-5, the full variable domain is SAVISQKPSRDICQRGTSLTIQCQVDSQVTMMFWYRQQPGQSLTLIATANQGSEATYESGFVIDKFPISRPNLTFSTLTVSNMSPEDSSIYLCSAWGYNQPQHFGDGTRLSIL.

V usage is TRBV4-1 and J usage is TRBJ2-3; D remains ambiguous. CDR1 and CDR2 from the germline V gene are MGHRA and YSYEKL. V lost 0 bases, J lost 2 bases, and 9 bases lay in between. CDR3 length: 15 amino acids. The CDR3 sequence is CASSQENYNTDTQYF. CDR3 nucleotide sequence: TGCGCCAGCAGCCAAGAGAACTATAACACAGATACGCAGTATTTT.

The chain couples TRBV27 to TRBJ2-7, with 7 bases matching TRBD2. The CDR3 covers 16 residues. Germline CDR1 and CDR2: MNHEY and SMNVEV (reference sequence). V lost 5 bases and J lost 2; bases outside the gene matches: 12. The CDR3, as DNA: TGTGCCAGCAGTCCGGGAACTTGGGGGGGAGCCTACGAGCAGTACTTC. It codes for CASSPGTWGGAYEQYF.

CDR3 DNA sequence: TGTGCCAGCAGGCCAAACGGGAGGAGCTCCTACAATGAGCAGTTCTTC. Its translation: CASRPNGRSSYNEQFF. The chain joins TRBV27 to TRBJ2-1; 7 nucleotides match TRBD2. From germline, CDR1 is MNHEY and CDR2 SMNVEV (reference sequence). The CDR3 length is 16 residues. Unmatched junction bases numbered 8, after V lost 6 bases and J lost 0 bases.